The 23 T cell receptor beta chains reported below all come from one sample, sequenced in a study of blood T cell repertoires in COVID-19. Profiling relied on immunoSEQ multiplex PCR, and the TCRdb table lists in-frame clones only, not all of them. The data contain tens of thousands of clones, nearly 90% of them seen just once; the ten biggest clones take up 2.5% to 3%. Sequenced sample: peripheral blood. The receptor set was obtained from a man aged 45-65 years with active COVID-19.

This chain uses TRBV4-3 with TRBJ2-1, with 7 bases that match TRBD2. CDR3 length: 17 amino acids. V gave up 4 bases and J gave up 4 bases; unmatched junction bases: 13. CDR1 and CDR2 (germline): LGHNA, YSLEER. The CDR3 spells CASSLHYGSGSYNEQFF. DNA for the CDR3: TGCGCCAGCAGCCTCCACTACGGTAGCGGGTCATACAATGAGCAGTTCTTC.

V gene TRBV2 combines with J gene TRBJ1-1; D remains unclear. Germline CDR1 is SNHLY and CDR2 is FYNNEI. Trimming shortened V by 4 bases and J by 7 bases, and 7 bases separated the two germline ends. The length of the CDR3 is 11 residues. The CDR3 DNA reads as TGTGCCAGCAGTGCCTATGATGAAGCTTTCTTT. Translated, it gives CASSAYDEAFF. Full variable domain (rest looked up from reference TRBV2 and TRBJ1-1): EPEVTQTPSHQVTQMGQEVILRCVPISNHLYFYWYRQILGQKVEFLVSFYNNEISEKSEIFDDQFSVERPDGSNFTLKIRSTKLEDSAMYFCASSAYDEAFFGQGTRLTVV.

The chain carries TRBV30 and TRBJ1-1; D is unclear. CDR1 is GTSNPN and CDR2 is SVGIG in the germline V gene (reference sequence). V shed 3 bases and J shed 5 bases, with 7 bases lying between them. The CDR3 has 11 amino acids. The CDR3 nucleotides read TGTGCCTGGAGCCAACGGACTGAAGCTTTCTTT. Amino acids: CAWSQRTEAFF. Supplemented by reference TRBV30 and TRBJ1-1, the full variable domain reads SQTIHQWPATLVQPVGSPLSLECTVEGTSNPNLYWYRQAAGRGLQLLFYSVGIGQISSEVPQNLSASRPQDRQFILSSKKLLLSDSGFYLCAWSQRTEAFFGQGTRLTVV.

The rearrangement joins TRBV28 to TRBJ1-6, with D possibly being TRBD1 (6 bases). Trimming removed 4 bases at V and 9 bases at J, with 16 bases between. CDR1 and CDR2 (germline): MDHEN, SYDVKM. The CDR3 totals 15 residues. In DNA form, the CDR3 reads TGTGCCAGCAGTTCGCTGAACAGGGTCGGTTCACCCCTCCACTTT. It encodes CASSSLNRVGSPLHF.

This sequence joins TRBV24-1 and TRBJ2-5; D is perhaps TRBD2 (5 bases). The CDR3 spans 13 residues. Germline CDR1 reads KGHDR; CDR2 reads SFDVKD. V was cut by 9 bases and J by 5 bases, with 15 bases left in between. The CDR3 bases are TGTGCCACCGGAACTAGGTCGTCGGAGACCCAGTACTTC. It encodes CATGTRSSETQYF.

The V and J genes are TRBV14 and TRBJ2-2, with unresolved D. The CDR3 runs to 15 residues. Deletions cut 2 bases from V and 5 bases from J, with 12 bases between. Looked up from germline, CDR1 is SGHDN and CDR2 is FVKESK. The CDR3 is CASSQSRTGTGELFF. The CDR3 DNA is TGTGCCAGCAGCCAATCTAGAACCGGGACCGGGGAGCTGTTTTTT.

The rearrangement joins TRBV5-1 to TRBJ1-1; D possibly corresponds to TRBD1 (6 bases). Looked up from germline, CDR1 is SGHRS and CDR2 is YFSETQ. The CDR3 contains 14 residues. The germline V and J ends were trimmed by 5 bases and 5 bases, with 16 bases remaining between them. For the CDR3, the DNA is TGCGCCAGCAGTGTTCAAGGGGGTTGGACTGAAGCTTTCTTT. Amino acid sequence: CASSVQGGWTEAFF.

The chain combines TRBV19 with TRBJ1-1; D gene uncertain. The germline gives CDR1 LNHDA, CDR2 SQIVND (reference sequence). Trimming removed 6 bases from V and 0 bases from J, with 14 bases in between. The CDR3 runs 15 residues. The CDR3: CASSSTGTLNTEAFF. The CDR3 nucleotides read TGTGCCAGTAGCTCCACGGGAACGCTGAACACTGAAGCTTTCTTT.

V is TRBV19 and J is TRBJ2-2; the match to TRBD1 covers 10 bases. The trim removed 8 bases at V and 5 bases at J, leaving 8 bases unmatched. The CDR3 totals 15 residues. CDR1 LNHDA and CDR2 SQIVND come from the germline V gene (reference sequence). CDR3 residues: CASVSGTGETGELFF. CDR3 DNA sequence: TGTGCCAGTGTATCCGGGACAGGGGAAACCGGGGAGCTGTTTTTT.

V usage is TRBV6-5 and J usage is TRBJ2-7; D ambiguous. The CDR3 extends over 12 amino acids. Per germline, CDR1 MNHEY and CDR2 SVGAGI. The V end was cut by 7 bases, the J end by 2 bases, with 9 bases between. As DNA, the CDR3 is TGTGCCAGCATCACGGAGACCTACGAGCAGTACTTC. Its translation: CASITETYEQYF.

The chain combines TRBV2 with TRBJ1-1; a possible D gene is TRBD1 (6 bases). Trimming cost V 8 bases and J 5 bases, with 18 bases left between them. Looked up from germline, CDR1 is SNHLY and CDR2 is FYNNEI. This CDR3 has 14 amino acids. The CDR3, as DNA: TGTGCCAGCTTGGCTTTGGGGGGGCCAACTGAAGCTTTCTTT. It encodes CASLALGGPTEAFF.

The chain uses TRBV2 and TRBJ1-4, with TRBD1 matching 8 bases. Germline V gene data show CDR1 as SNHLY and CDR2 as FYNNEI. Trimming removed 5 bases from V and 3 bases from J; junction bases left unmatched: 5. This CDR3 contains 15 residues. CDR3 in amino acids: CASSLQGGANEKLFF. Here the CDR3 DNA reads TGTGCCAGCAGTTTACAGGGGGGAGCTAATGAAAAACTGTTTTTT.

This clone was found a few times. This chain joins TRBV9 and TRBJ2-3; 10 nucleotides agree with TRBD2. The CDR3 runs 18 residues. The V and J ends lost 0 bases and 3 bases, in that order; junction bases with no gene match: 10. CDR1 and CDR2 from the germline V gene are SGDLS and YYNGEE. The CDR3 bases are TGTGCCAGCAGCGTAGAAACGGGGTCTAGCGGGGGAACAGATACGCAGTATTTT. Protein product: CASSVETGSSGGTDTQYF.

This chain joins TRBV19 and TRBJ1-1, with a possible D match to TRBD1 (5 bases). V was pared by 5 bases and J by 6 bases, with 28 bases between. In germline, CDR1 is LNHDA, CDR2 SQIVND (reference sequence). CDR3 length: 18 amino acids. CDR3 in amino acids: CASSHTRRGWGGDPEAFF. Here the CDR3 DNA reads TGTGCCAGTAGTCATACCCGTCGTGGTTGGGGCGGGGATCCTGAAGCTTTCTTT.

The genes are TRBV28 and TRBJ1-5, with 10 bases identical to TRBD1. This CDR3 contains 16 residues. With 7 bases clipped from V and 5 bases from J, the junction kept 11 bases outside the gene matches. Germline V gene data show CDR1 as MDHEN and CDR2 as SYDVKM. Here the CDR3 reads CASNPTGGASYQPQHF. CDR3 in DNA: TGTGCCAGCAACCCGACAGGGGGCGCCTCTTATCAGCCCCAGCATTTT. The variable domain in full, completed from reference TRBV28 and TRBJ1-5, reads DVKVTQSSRYLVKRTGEKVFLECVQDMDHENMFWYRQDPGLGLRLIYFSYDVKMKEKGDIPEGYSVSREKKERFSLILESASTNQTSMYLCASNPTGGASYQPQHFGDGTRLSIL.

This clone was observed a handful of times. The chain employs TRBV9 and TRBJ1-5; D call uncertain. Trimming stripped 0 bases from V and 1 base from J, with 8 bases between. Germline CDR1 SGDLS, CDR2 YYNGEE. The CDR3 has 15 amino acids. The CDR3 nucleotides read TGTGCCAGCAGCGTAGATGTCAGGAGCAATCAGCCCCAGCATTTT. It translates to CASSVDVRSNQPQHF.

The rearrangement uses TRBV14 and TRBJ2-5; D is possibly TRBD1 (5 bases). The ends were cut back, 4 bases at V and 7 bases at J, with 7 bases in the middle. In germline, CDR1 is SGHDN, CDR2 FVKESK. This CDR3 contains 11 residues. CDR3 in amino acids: CASSRDRTQYF. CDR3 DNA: TGTGCCAGCAGCCGAGACAGGACCCAGTACTTC.

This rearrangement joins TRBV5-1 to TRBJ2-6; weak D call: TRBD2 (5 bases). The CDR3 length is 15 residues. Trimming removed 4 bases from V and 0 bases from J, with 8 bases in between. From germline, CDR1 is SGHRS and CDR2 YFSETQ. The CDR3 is CASSSRDSGANVLTF. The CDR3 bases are TGCGCCAGCAGCAGCCGGGACTCTGGGGCCAACGTCCTGACTTTC.

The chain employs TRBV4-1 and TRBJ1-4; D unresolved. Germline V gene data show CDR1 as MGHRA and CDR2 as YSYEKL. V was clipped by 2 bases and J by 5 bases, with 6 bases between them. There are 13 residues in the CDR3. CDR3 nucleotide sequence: TGCGCCAGCAGCCAAACTCAAAATGAAAAACTGTTTTTT. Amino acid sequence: CASSQTQNEKLFF.

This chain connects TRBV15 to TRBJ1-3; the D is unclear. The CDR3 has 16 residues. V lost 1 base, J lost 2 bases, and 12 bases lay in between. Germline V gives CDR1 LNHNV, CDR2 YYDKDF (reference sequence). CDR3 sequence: CATSRGSWQAGNTIYF. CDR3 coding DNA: TGTGCCACCAGCAGAGGATCTTGGCAGGCTGGAAACACCATATATTTT.

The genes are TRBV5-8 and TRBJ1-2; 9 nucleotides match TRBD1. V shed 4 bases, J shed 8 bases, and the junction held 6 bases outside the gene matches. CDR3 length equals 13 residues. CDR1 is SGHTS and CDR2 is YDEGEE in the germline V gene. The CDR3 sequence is CASSGDRGAGYTF. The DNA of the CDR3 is TGTGCCAGCAGCGGAGACAGGGGGGCGGGCTACACCTTC.

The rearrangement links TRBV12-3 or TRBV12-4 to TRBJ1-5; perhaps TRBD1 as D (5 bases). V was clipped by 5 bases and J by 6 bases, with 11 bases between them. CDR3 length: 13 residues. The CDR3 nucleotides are TGTGCCAGCAGTACCAGGGATACTCAGCCCCAGCATTTT. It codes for CASSTRDTQPQHF.

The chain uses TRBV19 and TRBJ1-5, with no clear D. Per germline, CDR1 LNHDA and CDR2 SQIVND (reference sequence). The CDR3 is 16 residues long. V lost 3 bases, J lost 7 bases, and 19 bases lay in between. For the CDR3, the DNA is TGTGCCAGTAGTATTCTTTCGGATGCGGGAATCCAGCCCCAGCATTTT. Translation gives CASSILSDAGIQPQHF.